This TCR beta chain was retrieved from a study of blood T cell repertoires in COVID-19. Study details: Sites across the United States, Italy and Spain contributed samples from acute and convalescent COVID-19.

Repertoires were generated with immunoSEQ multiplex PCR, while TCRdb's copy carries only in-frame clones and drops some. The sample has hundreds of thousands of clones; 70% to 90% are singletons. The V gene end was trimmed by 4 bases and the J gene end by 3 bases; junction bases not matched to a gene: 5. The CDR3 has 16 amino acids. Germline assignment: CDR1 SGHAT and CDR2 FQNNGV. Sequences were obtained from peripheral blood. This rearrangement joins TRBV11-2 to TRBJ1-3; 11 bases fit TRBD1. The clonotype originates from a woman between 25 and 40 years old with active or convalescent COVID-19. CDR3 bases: TGTGCCAGCAGCTCCGGACAGGGGGCGAGTGGAAACACCATATATTTT. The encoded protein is CASSSGQGASGNTIYF.